The T cell receptor (beta chain) under discussion was sequenced for a study of blood T cell repertoires in COVID-19. Study background: Sites in the United States, Italy and Spain provided acute and convalescent COVID-19 samples.

Profiling relied on immunoSEQ multiplex PCR, and the TCRdb table lists in-frame clones only, not all of them. The repertoire has some 270,000 clones, around 90% of them found once; the top ten carry 2.1%. The material sequenced was peripheral blood. The receptor was derived from an older woman with COVID-19, enrolled during active disease.

The CDR3 nucleotides are TGCAGTGCTAGTGGCAGGGTAGACTATGGCTACACCTTC. This codes for CSASGRVDYGYTF. V gene TRBV20-1 combines with J gene TRBJ1-2; possibly TRBD1 for D (5 bases). The CDR3 is made up of 13 amino acids. Germline lookup yields CDR1 DFQATT and CDR2 SNEGSKA (reference sequence). V dropped 3 bases and J dropped 3 bases, with 11 bases sitting between them.